The 4 T cell receptor beta chains below all came from one sample that was sequenced in a study of identifying expanded T cells in peripheral blood. Clones were read by immunoSEQ multiplex PCR, and TCRdb kept only the in-frame ones, dropping some. This table holds under 120,000 clones, approximately 90% found once. Input material: blood. The receptors come from a person aged 18 to 75 in good health.

The V call is TRBV7-6, the J call TRBJ2-2; 9 nucleotides line up with TRBD2. Germline V CDR1 and CDR2: SGHVS, FNYEAQ. Germline trimming cut 7 bases from V and 6 bases from J; bases unmatched to any gene: 9. CDR3 length: 15 residues. The CDR3 DNA follows: TGTGCCAGCACCCCGCGGGCGGGGGGGTCCGGGGAGCTGTTTTTT. Amino acid sequence: CASTPRAGGSGELFF. Full variable domain (outside the CDR3, taken from reference TRBV7-6 and TRBJ2-2): GAGVSQSPRYKVTKRGQDVALRCDPISGHVSLYWYRQALGQGPEFLTYFNYEAQQDKSGLPNDRFSAERPEGSISTLTIQRTEQRDSAMYRCASTPRAGGSGELFFGEGSRLTVL.

Sample share makes this clone medium-sized. The genes are TRBV19 and TRBJ1-2; D is perhaps TRBD1 (6 bases). Germline loops: CDR1 LNHDA, CDR2 SQIVND (reference sequence). Between the trimmed V and J ends, which lost 0 bases and 0 bases, there was a span of 11 bases. The length of the CDR3 is 16 residues. CDR3 DNA sequence: TGTGCCAGTAGTATAGACGAGACAGGTACTAACTATGGCTACACCTTC. Translating it yields CASSIDETGTNYGYTF.

The chain employs TRBV5-5 and TRBJ2-3, with D maybe TRBD2 (5 bases). Germline assignment: CDR1 SGHKS and CDR2 YYEKEE (reference sequence). This CDR3 is built from 15 residues. Between the trimmed V and J ends, which lost 0 bases and 5 bases, there was a span of 13 bases. The DNA of the CDR3 is TGTGCCAGCAGCTTGGACGGAAGCGGACGAGATACGCAGTATTTT. This sequence encodes CASSLDGSGRDTQYF. Full variable domain (remainder filled in from reference TRBV5-5 and TRBJ2-3): DAGVTQSPTHLIKTRGQQVTLRCSPISGHKSVSWYQQVLGQGPQFIFQYYEKEERGRGNFPDRFSARQFPNYSSELNVNALLLGDSALYLCASSLDGSGRDTQYFGPGTRLTVL.

The rearrangement joins TRBV7-9 to TRBJ1-1; perhaps TRBD1 as D (5 bases). The length of the CDR3 is 13 residues. Per the germline V gene, CDR1 is SEHNR and CDR2 is FQNEAQ (reference sequence). The ends were cut back, 4 bases at V and 1 base at J, with 7 bases in the middle. The DNA for the CDR3 is TGTGCCAGCAGCTCACAGGCGAACACTGAAGCTTTCTTT. Translated, it gives CASSSQANTEAFF.